This is a list of T cell receptor beta chains from one sample in a study of ipilimumab plus nivolumab after autologous stem cell transplantation. Produced via immunoSEQ multiplex PCR; TCRdb's table is partial and in-frame only. The data contain 12,000 or so clones, around 75% of them singletons. Sequencing used PBMCs, obtained in a trial of ipilimumab plus nivolumab as post-transplant consolidation. These receptors came from a male donor with multiple myeloma. Each CDR3 is given without its conserved first and last residue.

V gene	CDR3 protein
TRBV29-1	SAVKGEGKLF
TRBV7-2	ASSPIAQGWTEAF
TRBV6-5	ASRLQEYYEQY
TRBV5-1	ASSTRTGNTGELF
TRBV5-1	ASSFRQADTGELF
TRBV2	ASSHTGEGQLEAF
TRBV27	ASSLTRTGGTEQF
TRBV25-1	ASRETGPYNEQF
TRBV27	ASSQDSSSGNTIY
TRBV19	ASSIWGDTEAF
TRBV7-3	ASSLGGVGETQY
TRBV6-5	ASRGPDLRNQPQH
TRBV28	ASSSGQGSNQPQH
TRBV2	ASSDRTRETNVLT
TRBV7-8	ASRWSEGSYEQY
TRBV28	ANSWAGSYEQY
TRBV19	ASSIAGPRSDEQY
TRBV13	ASSLFTSLVSDTQY
TRBV7-3	ASSHGSGETQY
TRBV6-1	ASTLDSSYNSPLH
TRBV7-3	ASRSGKGSYEQY
TRBV5-1	ASSLAATVKNIQY
TRBV19	ASSTADLNIQY
TRBV7-9	ASSSGEWAKNIQY
TRBV14	ASRLTGKAF
TRBV11-3	ASSLDRHGGRSETQY
TRBV7-6	ASSLEVGSSYEQY
TRBV28	ASSDNNKLVCEQF
TRBV5-5	ASSKRNPGLAGDEQF
TRBV19	ASRGLAGYQETQY
TRBV29-1	SVAKGENTEAF
TRBV21-1	ASSKDRGAGANVLT
TRBV20-1	SARGYNEQF
TRBV6-5	ASSYSRVAGYEQF
TRBV4-1	ASSQGWGVVQETQY
TRBV7-3	ASSLFIAALNEQF
TRBV7-9	ASSLEVTPNYGYT
TRBV7-2	ASSSRGGDEQY
TRBV6-5	ASSPNNNYEQY
TRBV5-5	ASSSGVAGELF
TRBV7-2	ASSLVWSNGYT
TRBV7-9	ASSFTDGNSPLH
TRBV4-1	ASSQEGSGGAWNEQF
TRBV4-2	ASSHGISRGNYGYT
TRBV27	ASSRWGGNQPQH
TRBV30	ASGRGSSYNEQF
TRBV9	ASSPPSGSSPGELF
TRBV7-3	ASSLGGSSGELF
TRBV7-3	ASSLRGGGRETQY
TRBV5-1	ASSWRGEGGYT
TRBV9	ASSGGGTLAKNIQY
TRBV29-1	SVESQGADYGYT
TRBV19	ASIPLGRDTEAF
TRBV2	ASNPFSGASTDTQY
TRBV11-2	ASGEGQGAMTYEQY
TRBV6-1	ASRQGTGGSPLH